The sequence of this T cell receptor beta chain was determined in a study of cytomegalovirus exposure and HLA in healthy donors. Both 60 Vbeta primers and 13 Jbeta primers went into the PCR. The data were produced by immunoSEQ multiplex PCR, yet TCRdb's version contains in-frame clones alone and is incomplete. The sample yields 100,000 to 150,000 clones, 75% to 85% seen once. The CDR3 has 16 residues. Unmatched junction bases numbered 8, after V lost 0 bases and J lost 5 bases. Germline V lookup: CDR1 MNHNY, CDR2 SVGAGI (reference sequence). The genes are TRBV6-6 and TRBJ2-5; 8 nucleotides align to TRBD2. Sequenced input: PBMCs. This TCR was recovered from a woman aged 40-49 years in good health and CMV-seronegative. For the CDR3, the DNA is TGTGCCAGCAGTTACTCGAAAGCGGGGGATCTTGAGACCCAGTACTTC. It specifies CASSYSKAGDLETQYF.